These T cell receptor beta chains were read from a single sample in a study of monozygotic twins with inflammatory bowel disease. With the 5' RACE reads reprocessed, TCRdb shows one record per CDR3 protein and no DNA. Here the sample table reports over 100,000 distinct CDR3 sequences. The sequenced material came from blood. Every receptor here comes from a human donor with ulcerative colitis or Crohn's disease, or a healthy co-twin of an affected twin (not recorded which). CDR3s include the opening cysteine and the closing phenylalanine or tryptophan.

TRBJ2-3	TRBV4-2	CASSQDKLAQYF
TRBJ1-2	TRBV5-1	CASSLAVQGGGYTF
TRBJ2-1	TRBV5-1	CASSSSGTSENEQFF
TRBJ2-3	TRBV7-3	CASSPGGILTDTQYF
TRBJ2-1	TRBV5-1	CASSLGRREGEQFF
TRBJ2-3	TRBV20-1	CSAVSTPGTQYF
TRBJ2-3	TRBV10-3	CAINFAGVGTDTQYF
TRBJ2-7	TRBV20-1	CSANWDSTEQYF
TRBJ2-2	TRBV30	CAWSVGQNTGELFF
TRBJ1-2	TRBV5-1	CASSLSEYGYTF
TRBJ2-2	TRBV7-2	CASSPQSANTGELFF
TRBJ2-1	TRBV12-3/TRBV12-4	CASSSAYYNEQFF
TRBJ2-7	TRBV20-1	CSARVSGESYEQYF
TRBJ2-4	TRBV28	CASGGTVDIQYF
TRBJ2-5	TRBV5-1	CASSRKAGVGGETQYF
TRBJ2-5	TRBV5-1	CASSPTPSTETQYF
TRBJ2-1	TRBV5-1	CASSLAGGHNEQFF
TRBJ2-3	TRBV7-2	CASSLSSGRYTQYF
TRBJ1-1	TRBV7-8	CASSSLPQGAPTEAFF
TRBJ1-6	TRBV5-1	CASSGMTGNNSPLHF
TRBJ2-5	TRBV27	CASSADRVKETQYF
TRBJ1-5	TRBV28	CASTTRSGQPQHF
TRBJ1-1	TRBV7-2	CASSLAGITLNTEAFF
TRBJ2-3	TRBV7-2	CASSLPRGDPTDTQYF
TRBJ2-1	TRBV7-9	CASSYAPGPRYNEQFF
TRBJ2-2	TRBV28	CASRVGGTANTGELFF
TRBJ2-2	TRBV12-5	CASGLRTGDNTGELFF
TRBJ2-1	TRBV11-1	CASSLRKGELASYNEQFF
TRBJ1-1	TRBV7-3	CASSPSGSMNTEAFF
TRBJ1-3	TRBV20-1	CSAAQNEIPVGNTIYF
TRBJ1-2	TRBV29-1	CSARQGANYGYTF
TRBJ2-2	TRBV29-1	CSVGQTNTGELFF
TRBJ2-6	TRBV28	CASSFLAGRGGANVLTF
TRBJ1-2	TRBV27	CASSPLGVRGLGYGYTF
TRBJ2-2	TRBV19	CASSPRVDGELFF
TRBJ2-1	TRBV9	CASSLLAVPYNEQFF